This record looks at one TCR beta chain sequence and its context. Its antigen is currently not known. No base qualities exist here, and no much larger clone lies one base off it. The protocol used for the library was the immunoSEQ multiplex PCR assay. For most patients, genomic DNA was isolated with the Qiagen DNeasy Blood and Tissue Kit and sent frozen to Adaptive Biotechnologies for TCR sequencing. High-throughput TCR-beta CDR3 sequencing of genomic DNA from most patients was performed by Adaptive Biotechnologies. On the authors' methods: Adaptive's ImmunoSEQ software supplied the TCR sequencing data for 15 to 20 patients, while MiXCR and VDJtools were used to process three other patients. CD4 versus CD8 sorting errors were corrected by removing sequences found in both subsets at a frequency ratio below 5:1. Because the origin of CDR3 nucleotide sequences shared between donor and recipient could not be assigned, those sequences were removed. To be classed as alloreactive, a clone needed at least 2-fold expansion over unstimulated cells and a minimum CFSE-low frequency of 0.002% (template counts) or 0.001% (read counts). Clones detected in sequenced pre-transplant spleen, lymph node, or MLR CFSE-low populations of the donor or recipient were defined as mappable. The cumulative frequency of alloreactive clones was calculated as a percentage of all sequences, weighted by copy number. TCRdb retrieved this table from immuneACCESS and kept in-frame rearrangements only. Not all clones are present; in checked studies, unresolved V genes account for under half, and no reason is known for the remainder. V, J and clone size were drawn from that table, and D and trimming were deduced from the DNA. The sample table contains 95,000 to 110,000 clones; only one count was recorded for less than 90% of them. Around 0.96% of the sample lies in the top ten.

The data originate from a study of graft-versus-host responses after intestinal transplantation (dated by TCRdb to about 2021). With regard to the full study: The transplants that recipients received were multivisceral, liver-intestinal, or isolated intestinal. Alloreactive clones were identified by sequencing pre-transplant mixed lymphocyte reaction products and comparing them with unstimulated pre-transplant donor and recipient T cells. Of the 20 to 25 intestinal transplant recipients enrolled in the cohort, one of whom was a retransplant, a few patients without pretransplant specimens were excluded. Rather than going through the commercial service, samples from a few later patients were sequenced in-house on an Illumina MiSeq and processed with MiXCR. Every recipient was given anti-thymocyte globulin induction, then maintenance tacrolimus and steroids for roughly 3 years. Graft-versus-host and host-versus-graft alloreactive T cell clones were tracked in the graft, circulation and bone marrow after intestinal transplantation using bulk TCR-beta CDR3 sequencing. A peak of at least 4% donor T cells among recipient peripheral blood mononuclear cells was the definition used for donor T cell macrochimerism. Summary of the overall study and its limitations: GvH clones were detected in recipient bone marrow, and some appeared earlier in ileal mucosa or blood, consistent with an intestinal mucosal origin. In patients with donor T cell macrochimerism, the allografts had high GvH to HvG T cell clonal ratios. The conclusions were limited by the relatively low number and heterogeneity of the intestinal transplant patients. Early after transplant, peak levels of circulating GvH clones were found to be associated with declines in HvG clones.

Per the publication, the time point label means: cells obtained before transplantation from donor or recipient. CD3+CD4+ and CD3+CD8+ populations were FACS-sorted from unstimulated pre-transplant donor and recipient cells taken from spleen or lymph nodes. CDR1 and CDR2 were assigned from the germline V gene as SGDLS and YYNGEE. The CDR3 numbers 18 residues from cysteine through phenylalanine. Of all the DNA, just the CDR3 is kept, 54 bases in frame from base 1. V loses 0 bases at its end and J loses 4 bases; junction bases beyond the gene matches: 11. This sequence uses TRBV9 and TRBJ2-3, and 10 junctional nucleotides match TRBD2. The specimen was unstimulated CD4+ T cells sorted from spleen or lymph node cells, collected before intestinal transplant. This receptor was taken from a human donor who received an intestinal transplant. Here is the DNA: TGTGCCAGCAGCGTAGGTCGAGCTAGCGGGAGTAGGGCAGATACGCAGTATTTT. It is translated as CASSVGRASGSRADTQYF.